These 9 T cell receptor beta chains were all obtained from the same sample, sequenced in a study of T cells in Graves' hyperthyroidism and ophthalmopathy (dated by TCRdb to the late 2010s). Library creation used multiplex PCR. The sequencer was an Illumina HiSeq 2000. TCR beta CDR3 regions were amplified from RNA transcripts. For the first round of RT-PCR on the TCR CDR3, the HTBI primer set was used together with the Qiagen OneStep RT-PCR kit. TCRdb applied fastp at Q25 and MiXCR to the public reads, then kept only in-frame beta chains. CDR3 protein sequences are deduplicated, and each keeps its most common genes and DNA. The sample has a few hundred thousand distinct CDR3 sequences on record, more than 12% of them singletons. Of the sample, 13% is held by the ten largest clones. Sequenced material: blood. The receptor source for this set is a woman in her forties with Graves' hyperthyroidism that later progressed to Graves' ophthalmopathy.

This clonotype was counted at least ten times. The V and J genes are TRBV6-1 and TRBJ1-5, with unresolved D. V gave up 9 bases and J gave up 5 bases, with 20 bases separating them. CDR3 size: 15 residues. The germline gives CDR1 MNHNS, CDR2 SASEGT. CDR3 region: CASDLGRSRDQPQHF. The CDR3 DNA reads as TGTGCCAGTGACCTGGGCCGGTCACGGGATCAGCCCCAGCATTTT.

This clonotype was observed many times. This chain uses TRBV6-1 with TRBJ2-5, with TRBD2 identical over 9 bases. CDR3 length: 15 amino acids. Germline CDR1 reads MNHNS; CDR2 reads SASEGT. After removal of 8 bases from V and 5 bases from J, the junction contained 12 bases not matched to a gene. The CDR3 sequence: CASGSSGNPGETQYF. In DNA form, the CDR3 reads TGTGCCAGCGGGTCTAGCGGGAACCCCGGGGAGACCCAGTACTTC.

This chain links TRBV28 with TRBJ1-2, with D perhaps matching TRBD1 (6 bases). The germline V gene has CDR1 MDHEN and CDR2 SYDVKM. With 3 bases removed from V and 0 bases from J, the gap between germline ends came to 11 bases. The CDR3 is made up of 15 amino acids. The CDR3 is CASSLAGATNYGYTF. CDR3 in DNA: TGTGCCAGCAGTTTGGCAGGGGCGACTAACTATGGCTACACCTTC.

In this sample, this clonotype turned up a few times. This clone may be a read error of a much larger clone one base away. It is unclear where the CDR3 begins or ends on the DNA, so no DNA is shown, and the CDR3 is as TCRdb lists it. The chain has TRBV28 and TRBJ2-7; TRBD2, the table's D call, was not compared with the DNA. Per germline, CDR1 MDHEN and CDR2 SYDVKM. The CDR3 totals 17 residues, both ends included. The CDR3: CASSLWASGASSYEQHF.

This clonotype was detected many times. This rearrangement joins TRBV19 to TRBJ2-2; 12 bases line up with TRBD2. The junction had 3 bases not matched to a gene; V was cut back by 10 bases and J by 6 bases. Per germline, CDR1 LNHDA and CDR2 SQIVND (reference sequence). The length of the CDR3 is 13 residues. The CDR3 protein is CATGLAGSGELFF. The CDR3 DNA sequence: TGTGCCACTGGACTAGCGGGATCCGGGGAGCTGTTTTTT.

The CDR3 DNA sequence: TGTGCCAGCAGCTCCCGGACATCGAGATGGGAGACCCAGTACTTC. The encoded protein is CASSSRTSRWETQYF. The chain combines TRBV5-6 with TRBJ2-5; possible D gene TRBD1, 5 bases. This CDR3 region has 15 residues. Trimming removed 3 bases at V and 5 bases at J, with 17 bases between. Germline assignment: CDR1 SGHDT and CDR2 YYEEEE.

This clonotype was recorded many times. The chain joins TRBV12-3 or TRBV12-4 to TRBJ1-1; possibly TRBD1 for D (6 bases). The CDR3 covers 14 residues. The V end was cut by 8 bases, the J end by 1 base, with 14 bases between. The CDR3 loop reads CASGPTGKNTEAFF. The CDR3 region has the DNA TGTGCCAGCGGACCAACAGGGAAGAACACTGAAGCTTTCTTT.

J is TRBJ1-1 and V is TRBV5-6; D unclear. The CDR3 is 12 residues long. Trimming cost V 0 bases and J 7 bases, with 7 bases left between them. Germline assignment: CDR1 SGHDT and CDR2 YYEEEE. CDR3 DNA: TGTGCCAGCAGCTTGGGGCAGGTTGAAGCTTTCTTT. As protein: CASSLGQVEAFF. Together with reference TRBV5-6 and TRBJ1-1, the CDR3 gives the full variable domain: DAGVTQSPTHLIKTRGQQVTLRCSPKSGHDTVSWYQQALGQGPQFIFQYYEEEERQRGNFPDRFSGHQFPNYSSELNVNALLLGDSALYLCASSLGQVEAFFGQGTRLTVV.

This clonotype was recorded at least ten times. CDR3 coding DNA: TGTGCCAGCAGCGCCCGGACAGGCCCCTTGACGAACACCGGGGAGCTGTTTTTT. Its translation: CASSARTGPLTNTGELFF. V usage is TRBV6-1 and J usage is TRBJ2-2; the match to TRBD1 covers 7 bases. CDR1 is MNHNS and CDR2 is SASEGT in the germline V gene. The CDR3 runs 18 residues. V shed 6 bases and J 0 bases; nucleotides not matched to a gene: 13.